Each of the 5 T cell receptor beta chains below was sequenced from the same sample in a study of T cells in Graves' hyperthyroidism and ophthalmopathy. Amplified TCR beta CDR3 regions came from RNA transcripts. HTBI primers were the set used in a first-round RT-PCR of the TCR CDR3. TCRdb called the multiplex PCR reads again in MiXCR, with one record for every CDR3 protein. The sample lists about 500,000 distinct CDR3 sequences, about 16% occurring once. Sequencing input: blood. The receptors originated from a woman aged 25 to 39 with Graves' ophthalmopathy.

The V call is TRBV5-4, the J call TRBJ2-7, with a weak D call TRBD1 (5 bases). This CDR3 spans 13 amino acids. The germline V and J ends were trimmed by 5 bases and 2 bases, with 11 bases remaining between them. CDR1 and CDR2 from the germline V gene are SGHNT and YYREEE (reference sequence). The CDR3 spells CASRGRDPYEQYF. CDR3 nucleotide sequence: TGTGCCAGCAGAGGCAGGGATCCCTACGAGCAGTACTTC.

This clonotype was found many times. The J gene is TRBJ1-5, the V gene TRBV2, with 8 bases that match TRBD1. V shed 6 bases, J shed 4 bases, and the junction held 11 bases outside the gene matches. This CDR3 comprises 16 residues. Per the germline V gene, CDR1 is SNHLY and CDR2 is FYNNEI. This CDR3 reads CASSADRGGLNQPQHF. The DNA of the CDR3 is TGTGCCAGCAGCGCCGACAGGGGCGGCCTTAATCAGCCCCAGCATTTT.

In the case of this clonotype: A much larger clone differs by one base, so this may be a read error. The conserved phenylalanine or tryptophan is not found at the CDR3 terminus, so this likely reflects a read error. The chain combines TRBV28 with TRBJ1-2; TRBD1 might be the D (5 bases). Trimming cost V 3 bases and J 8 bases, with 19 bases left between them. Germline V gene sequence: CDR1 MDHEN, CDR2 SYDVKM. The CDR3 length is 15 residues. The chain's CDR3 is CASSFYKQGAWGYTV. For the CDR3, the DNA is TGTGCCAGCAGTTTCTATAAGCAGGGTGCATGGGGCTACACCGTC.

This clonotype occurred many times. The rearrangement uses TRBV6-1 and TRBJ1-5, with 7 bases matching TRBD1. Trimming removed 0 bases from V and 2 bases from J; junction bases left unmatched: 10. Germline V gene data show CDR1 as MNHNS and CDR2 as SASEGT. CDR3 length equals 18 residues. DNA for the CDR3: TGTGCCAGCAGTGAAGCTGAGGGGACAGTCTCAGGCAATCAGCCCCAGCATTTT. Translation gives CASSEAEGTVSGNQPQHF.

The CDR3 reads CASTRFGANTEAFF. CDR3 nucleotide sequence: TGTGCCAGCACCCGATTCGGGGCGAACACTGAAGCTTTCTTT. This chain connects TRBV12-3 or TRBV12-4 to TRBJ1-1; tentative D call: TRBD1 (5 bases). With 7 bases removed from V and 1 base from J, the gap between germline ends came to 13 bases. The CDR3 consists of 14 residues.